This T cell receptor (beta chain) came from a study of blood T cell repertoires in COVID-19. V lost 6 bases and J lost 10, with 18 bases in between. The germline V gene encodes CDR1 LGHNT and CDR2 FRNRAP. The CDR3 consists of 13 residues. The method was immunoSEQ multiplex PCR; TCRdb's version includes in-frame clones alone and lacks a portion of them. Here the sample spans roughly 250,000 clones, around 86% being singletons. Across under 25 US areas, participants ranged in age from about 18 to 90 years. Self-reported history from a screening survey and questionnaire set each donor's cohort. The chain joins TRBV12-5 to TRBJ1-1; D is unresolved. The sequence was collected from a woman aged 40-49 years with acute COVID-19. The sequenced sample consisted of PBMCs or T cells enriched from blood (not recorded which). The CDR3 DNA reads as TGTGCTAGTGGACCTGGGCCCATTATAGGAGCTTTCTTT. This sequence encodes CASGPGPIIGAFF. Full variable domain (rest looked up from reference TRBV12-5 and TRBJ1-1): DARVTQTPRHKVTEMGQEVTMRCQPILGHNTVFWYRQTMMQGLELLAYFRNRAPLDDSGMPKDRFSAEMPDATLATLKIQPSEPRDSAVYFCASGPGPIIGAFFGQGTRLTVV.